The entry below describes one T cell receptor beta chain. This receptor's antigen is unknown. No much larger clone is present one base from it, and per-base qualities are unavailable. Inclusive of the bounding cysteine and phenylalanine, the CDR3 is 18 residues long. The CDR3 DNA has 54 bases and is translated from base 1. V is cut back by 5 bases and J by 5 bases, with 11 bases in the junction unmatched. Taken from the germline V gene (reference sequence), the CDR1 and CDR2 loops are MNHEY and SMNVEV. The sample comes from a study of PD-L1 blockade in urothelial cancer (dated by TCRdb to 2016 to 2017). For context, the study as a whole: Therapy was started at some point between 2012 and 2014 for all patients, and atezolizumab 1,200 mg was administered intravenously every 3 weeks. About 85% of the roughly 29 patients were males with bladder-origin urothelial cancer, and about 60% of the 29 reported a prior smoking history. An ECOG performance status of 0 or 1 was recorded for the patients, and 0 to 3 prior chemotherapy regimens had been received by the patients. Blood samples were analyzed at two time points: 3 weeks after treatment start (second dose) and 6 weeks after treatment start. Blood samples yielded a median of around 150,000 T cells and tens of thousands of unique TCRs, with median clonality approximately 0.08. The study was an exploratory multi-omic analysis of somatic, immune and clinical correlates of response to PD-L1 blockade with atezolizumab in urothelial cancer. Pretreatment tumor samples, along with matched peripheral blood collected serially before and after atezolizumab treatment, underwent TCR sequencing. Durable clinical benefit meant progression-free survival longer than 6 months, and TCR features were also tested against progression-free and overall survival. In the same patients, pretreatment tumors underwent whole exome sequencing and RNA sequencing in addition to TCR sequencing. Durable clinical benefit was achieved by nine patients and was not achieved by 20 patients. Over 28 patients had pretreatment blood TCR-seq, about 25 had at least one posttreatment blood collection, and about 25 had tumor TCR-seq.

The label giving this sample's time point can be read as: pretreatment peripheral blood. The cohort included 25 to 30 patients with locally advanced or metastatic urothelial carcinoma who were treated at Memorial Sloan Kettering on a trial protocol. Peripheral blood mononuclear cells were collected pretreatment and during treatment, with between 1 and 8 total time points obtained per patient. The Qiagen DNeasy Blood extraction kit was used to purify genomic DNA from total PBMCs and tumor samples. PBMCs were collected pretreatment and during treatment and were isolated and stored as previously described. Beyond this particular receptor, the publication reports: Because the sample size was small (n of about 27) and many exploratory analyses were performed, the results are intended to be hypothesis-generating. Improved progression-free and overall survival was associated with having pretreatment peripheral blood TCR clonality below the median. Among patients with durable benefit, tumor-associated TCR clones showed greater expansion in peripheral blood 3 weeks after treatment started (n ≈ 20, p = 0.022).

Synthetic TCR analog templates were spiked into each PCR so that absolute template abundance could be estimated from read counts. TCRbeta CDR3 regions were amplified from genomic DNA with bias-controlled V and J gene primers using the immunoSEQ assay. Sequencing of rearranged TCRbeta segments was performed at approximately 20X coverage. The source study handled its data this way. Sequencing errors were corrected by clustering, and CDR3s were annotated against IMGT so that V, D and J genes could be assigned. Downstream analyses used only productive TCRbeta rearrangements, leaving out any out-of-frame or stop-codon sequences. Clonality was calculated as one minus the Shannon entropy normalized by the log of the number of unique productive sequences. Fisher's exact test with Benjamini-Hochberg correction, at a threshold of adjusted p below 0.01, was used to find clones that differed between time points or between blood and tumor. TCRdb carries this immuneACCESS record with in-frame sequences only. Its versions omit some clonotypes, under half of them owing to an unresolved V gene in the studies checked, with the rest unexplained. From that table come the V and J calls and clone size; the DNA was used to work out D and trimming. The sample profile shows more than 85,000 clones; around 87% of them were found once. The top ten hold about 2% of the sample.

The rearrangement combines TRBV27 with TRBJ2-1, and 14 bases in between align with TRBD2. This clonotype originated in a man aged 55-75 years with urothelial cancer. This specimen was PBMCs, taken around atezolizumab (anti-PD-L1) treatment. The sequence in DNA is TGTGCCAGCAGTCAGACTAGCGGGAGGGCCGGTAGAGACAATGAGCAGTTCTTC. The encoded protein is CASSQTSGRAGRDNEQFF.